This T cell receptor (beta chain) was recovered during a study of long-term antiretroviral therapy in people with HIV (dated by TCRdb to about 2022). About the full investigation: The earliest samples were collected approximately a decade before the 2015 WHO recommendation for immediate ART, a period when ART was typically delayed until CD4 counts fell. Whether ART initiation and durable HIV suppression were associated with changes in peripheral blood TRB repertoire composition and diversity was tested in a retrospective serial study. From a few dozen adults with confirmed HIV infection, the cohort provided under 200 cryopreserved PBMC samples, gathered serially across a mean of about six years (range 1-12). Of the approximately 32 participants with HIV, fewer than twelve were female. Test extractions of a monoclonal T-cell line alongside about 30 polyclonal samples showed no cross-contamination during QIAcube processing. What the study reported, not specific to this receptor: Expanded TRB clones identified before ART initiation dominated the repertoire at all time points, although this dominance fluctuated and declined in many PLHIV after ART. Starting ART was linked to a significant rise in TRB diversity, yet even with long-term ART the diversity remained significantly lower than in transplant donor controls. Inferences about post-ART repertoire changes are limited because no data were available on ART adherence, viral resistance or therapy changes. The samples were dated from the mid-2000s to the late 2010s, and the ART regimens that were used may be less effective than current ART regimens. Because pre-ART samples had limited cell numbers, profiling was done on unsorted PBMC rather than on sorted CD4+ and CD8+ T cells. Compared with controls, HIV repertoires had narrower CDR3 length ranges, and the network structure pointed to an antigen-experienced repertoire that shifted only slightly toward naive after ART. Since PBMC availability was limited, sequencing covered only the TCR beta chain, with no alpha chain pairing.

Notes on this clone: Its specific antigen is unknown. No qualities accompany the bases; no much larger clone lies one base away.

To be included, a participant needed at least one PBMC sample from before ART initiation plus at least two post-ART samples. Every participant with HIV received treatment in the United States of America. Before DNA extraction, cryopreserved samples of roughly 0.95-10 million PBMC were thawed and washed. At the time of the earliest PBMC sample for each participant with HIV, ages ranged from 23 to 54 years. Per participant, PBMC samples came from 1-4 timepoints prior to ART initiation and 2-8 timepoints following ART initiation, for a median of 7 samples. Serial HIV viral load, CD4+ T-cell count, ART history and demographic data were obtained for every participant. Genomic DNA was extracted from unsorted PBMC with a Qiagen kit on a QIAcube, with processing performed in batches of 12 samples. The cysteine opens and the phenylalanine closes a CDR3 of 16 amino acids. The read is trimmed to its CDR3 DNA, 48 bases read in frame from base 1. CDR1 and CDR2 are drawn from the germline V gene (reference sequence): LNHDA, SQIVND. A distance of 19 bases separates the germline ends of V and J, which lose 0 bases and 8 bases respectively.

Sequencing of the TRB variable region was done with the immunoSEQ hsTCRB v3.0 assay at survey level resolution. TRB sequencing targeted a depth of 40,000-50,000 T-cell genomes per sample. An Illumina MiSeq with a v3 150-cycle kit was used to sequence the pooled TRB libraries. Per the original workflow: Repertoire analysis was run in R within a reproducible Nextflow workflow that covered QC, data transformation and analysis. LymphoSeq2, an R package for exploring AIRR-Seq data, was used to implement custom analyses. A handful of samples that produced fewer than 5000 total TRB sequences were removed, so 180 or so HIV repertoires were analyzed. Of the roughly 180 retained HIV repertoires, 59 were collected before and around 130 after ART initiation. Each repertoire was downsampled to 5000 TRB nucleotide sequences, and summary statistics were averaged across 100 downsampling iterations. The analysis kept only TRB sequences whose CDR3 regions were at least seven amino acids long. Diversity was assessed using a clonality score derived from Shannon entropy and using the Gini coefficient. Repertoire networks linked the top 5000 CDR3 amino acid sequences whenever two sequences differed by an edit distance of one. GLIPH2 predicted antigen specificity groups and MHC restriction for TRB CDR3 amino acid sequences. Known CMV, EBV, HIV or tissue antigen associations were flagged by matching CDR3 amino acid sequences against VDJdb and McPAS-TCR. Pre-ART, post-ART and control groups were compared with Wilcoxon signed-rank tests and Holm-Bonferroni correction. The immuneACCESS repertoire file appears here via TCRdb, limited to in-frame rearrangements. These files lack a portion of the clones; in checked studies, under half of the deficit traces to unresolved V genes, and the cause of the others is not known. That table furnishes V, J and clone size, whereas the DNA furnished D and trimming. This sample is represented by roughly 20,000 clones; around 86% of them were singletons. 10% of the sample goes to the ten largest clones.

This clonotype was sampled from a man aged 35-49 years with HIV. The input for sequencing was unsorted PBMCs, taken 0.5 years after starting antiretroviral therapy. The chain uses TRBV19 and TRBJ1-2; no D gene call is confident. CDR3 loop: CASSIDLSQIPGGYTF. The nucleotide sequence reads TGTGCCAGTAGTATAGATCTCTCCCAGATTCCTGGCGGCTACACCTTC.